Presented here are 9 T cell receptor beta chains from one specimen sequenced in a study of T cell responses to AZD1222 COVID-19 vaccine. Only in-frame clones appear in the TCRdb table, and some are missing; sequencing was by immunoSEQ multiplex PCR. The profile shows 60,000 to 65,000 clones, roughly three quarters of them singletons. Sequences were derived from peripheral blood, sampled on day 0 of AZD1222 vaccination. These receptors all come from an adult in good health.

The V and J genes are TRBV9 and TRBJ2-5; 12 bases agree with TRBD1. The V segment lost 3 bases and the J segment 5 bases; nucleotides outside the gene matches: 5. CDR1 and CDR2 (germline): SGDLS, YYNGEE. The CDR3 totals 15 residues. The CDR3, as DNA: TGTGCCAGCAGCGGCGGGACAGGGGGCTTGGAGACCCAGTACTTC. It translates to CASSGGTGGLETQYF.

The chain joins TRBV6-1 to TRBJ1-1; maybe TRBD1 (5 bases). From germline, CDR1 is MNHNS and CDR2 SASEGT. CDR3 length: 12 residues. Trimming took off 6 bases at V and 4 bases at J, with 9 bases between the two ends. CDR3 protein: CASSHDSTEAFF. CDR3 coding DNA: TGTGCCAGCAGCCACGACAGCACTGAAGCTTTCTTT.

J is TRBJ1-5 and V is TRBV10-3; 7 positions match TRBD1. This CDR3 region has 12 residues. V was clipped by 6 bases and J by 5 bases; unmatched bases: 1. From germline, CDR1 is ENHRY and CDR2 SYGVKD. CDR3 DNA sequence: TGTGCCATCAGCAGGGGGGATCAGCCCCAGCATTTT. Residues: CAISRGDQPQHF.

Written as DNA, the CDR3 is TGTGCCAGCACGGATGGACAGGGGAGGTACGAGCAGTACTTC. Encoded protein: CASTDGQGRYEQYF. The chain has TRBV25-1 and TRBJ2-7; 9 nucleotides agree with TRBD1. J lost 4 bases, V lost 7 bases, and 8 bases had no gene match. Per germline, CDR1 MGHDK and CDR2 SYGVNS. The CDR3 has 14 amino acids.

The chain combines TRBV9 with TRBJ1-2; weak D call: TRBD1 (6 bases). V was shortened by 3 bases and J by 2 bases, with 14 bases between the two germline ends. The CDR3 spans 15 residues. In germline, CDR1 is SGDLS, CDR2 YYNGEE. CDR3: CASSARGGRNYGYTF. The DNA for the CDR3 is TGTGCCAGCAGCGCCCGGGGGGGGCGGAACTATGGCTACACCTTC.

The gene calls are TRBV7-3 and TRBJ2-3; maybe TRBD2 (5 bases). V dropped 6 bases and J dropped 4 bases, with 11 bases sitting between them. CDR1 is SGHTA and CDR2 is FQGTGA in the germline V gene. The CDR3 runs to 13 residues. Here the CDR3 DNA reads TGTGCCAGCAGGAGAGGGCGGGCAGATACGCAGTATTTT. It translates to CASRRGRADTQYF.

The chain links TRBV30 to TRBJ1-3, with unresolved D. Trimming shortened V by 2 bases and J by 2 bases, and 7 bases separated the two germline ends. The CDR3 has 13 residues. Germline assignment: CDR1 GTSNPN and CDR2 SVGIG (reference sequence). CDR3 in amino acids: CAWSPLPGNTIYF. DNA for the CDR3: TGTGCCTGGAGTCCTCTTCCTGGAAACACCATATATTTT.

This clone has a handful of counts. The chain recombines TRBV5-4 with TRBJ2-7; a weak D match, TRBD1 (5 bases). This CDR3 comprises 14 residues. The germline gives CDR1 SGHNT, CDR2 YYREEE (reference sequence). Trimming took 0 bases from V and 5 from J, leaving 12 bases between them. The CDR3 region has the DNA TGTGCCAGCAGCTTGGAGTGGCAGGGTGACGAGCAGTACTTC. Encoded protein: CASSLEWQGDEQYF.

The chain couples TRBV3-1 (or the pseudogene TRBV3-2) to TRBJ2-7; D may be TRBD1 (6 bases). Germline V gene sequence: CDR1 LGHDT, CDR2 YNNKEL (reference sequence). The CDR3 length is 12 residues. Trimming left V 4 bases short and J 7 bases short, with 11 bases between. Here the CDR3 DNA reads TGTGCCAGCAGCCTCCGAACAGGGGAGCAGTACTTC. It is translated as CASSLRTGEQYF.